The rows below give T cell receptor beta chains drawn from one sample of a study of preoperative IRX-2 immunotherapy in early breast cancer. TCRdb's copy holds only in-frame clones and misses some; the assay was immunoSEQ multiplex PCR. The sample lists approximately 98,000 clones; 80% to 90% were seen once. The sequences come from tumor tissue, collected after IRX-2 immunotherapy. These TCRs come from a human donor with breast cancer. Each CDR3 is given with its conserved first and last residue. A D gene is named only where the DNA matches it firmly. Size values are once, few and many counts, or a class for expanded clones, and some rows have none.

D: -
V: TRBV28
J: TRBJ1-1
size: -
DNA: TGTGCCAGCAGTTTAACGGGAGGCACTGAAGCTTTCTTT
CDR3: CASSLTGGTEAFF

D: TRBD2
V: TRBV19
J: TRBJ2-1
size: -
DNA: TGTGCCAGTAGTAGATTAACCGGGACTAGCGGCAATGAGCAGTTCTTC
CDR3: CASSRLTGTSGNEQFF

D: -
V: TRBV30
J: TRBJ2-7
size: -
DNA: TGTGCCTGGAGTGCCGAGGGCTCCTACGAGCAGTACTTC
CDR3: CAWSAEGSYEQYF

D: TRBD1
V: TRBV11-1
J: TRBJ2-1
size: -
DNA: TGTGCCAGCAGCTCCCGGGACAGGGGTTCTAATGAGCAGTTCTTC
CDR3: CASSSRDRGSNEQFF

D: TRBD1
V: TRBV16
J: TRBJ2-2
size: -
DNA: TGTGCCAGCACCCCGCAGGGGGCGACTACCGGGGAGCTGTTTTTT
CDR3: CASTPQGATTGELFF

D: TRBD1
V: TRBV30
J: TRBJ1-4
size: -
DNA: TGTGCCTGGAGTACCGGGACAGGGGGGGAAAAACTGTTTTTT
CDR3: CAWSTGTGGEKLFF

D: -
V: TRBV5-1
J: TRBJ2-2
size: -
DNA: TGCGCCAGCAGCTTGGACAGAGAGGCCGGGGAGCTGTTTTTT
CDR3: CASSLDREAGELFF

D: TRBD1
V: TRBV28
J: TRBJ2-7
size: -
DNA: TGTGCCAGCAGTGAGGGACAGAACTCCTACGAGCAGTACTTC
CDR3: CASSEGQNSYEQYF

D: -
V: TRBV6-8
J: TRBJ1-2
size: -
DNA: TGTGCCAGCAATAGGGACGGAGGATATGGCTACACCTTC
CDR3: CASNRDGGYGYTF

D: TRBD2
V: TRBV18
J: TRBJ2-5
size: -
DNA: TGTGCCAGCTCACCACCGGCGGGGGGGCAAGAGACCCAGTACTTC
CDR3: CASSPPAGGQETQYF

D: TRBD1
V: TRBV28
J: TRBJ2-4
size: -
DNA: TGTGCCAGCAGCGGAGACAGGGGCAGAGACATTCAGTACTTC
CDR3: CASSGDRGRDIQYF

D: -
V: TRBV28
J: TRBJ1-5
size: once
DNA: TGTGCCAGCAGGCGGGACAGCAATCAGCCCCAGCATTTT
CDR3: CASRRDSNQPQHF

D: TRBD1
V: TRBV6-8
J: TRBJ1-1
size: -
DNA: TGTGCCAGCAGCTGGACAGGGGGCAAGGCTTTCTTT
CDR3: CASSWTGGKAFF

D: -
V: TRBV5-1
J: TRBJ1-1
size: -
DNA: TGCGCCAGCAGCTTGGTGGCCTTTCGGGGGATGAACACTGAAGCTTTCTTT
CDR3: CASSLVAFRGMNTEAFF

D: TRBD1
V: TRBV7-7
J: TRBJ2-4
size: -
DNA: TGTGCCAGCTCACAGGGGCTAGCCAAAAACATTCAGTACTTC
CDR3: CASSQGLAKNIQYF

D: -
V: TRBV6-8
J: TRBJ1-2
size: -
DNA: TGTGCCAGCAGGGAGACTGAGGTAGAAGGCTACACCTTC
CDR3: CASRETEVEGYTF

D: -
V: TRBV6-8
J: TRBJ2-7
size: -
DNA: TGTGCCAGCAGTTATCGGAAGGGGGGCTACGAGCAGTACTTC
CDR3: CASSYRKGGYEQYF

D: -
V: TRBV19
J: TRBJ2-2
size: -
DNA: TGTGCCAGTAGTATTGGGGTTCGCCCTTCTGCCGGGGAGCTGTTTTTT
CDR3: CASSIGVRPSAGELFF

D: -
V: TRBV18
J: TRBJ1-5
size: -
DNA: TGTGCCAGCTCACCAAGTATTACGGCAGAGCAGCCCCAGCATTTT
CDR3: CASSPSITAEQPQHF

D: -
V: TRBV28
J: TRBJ1-2
size: -
DNA: TGTGCCAGCAGTTTCGGCTCCTATGGCTACACCTTC
CDR3: CASSFGSYGYTF

D: -
V: TRBV12-5
J: TRBJ1-5
size: -
DNA: TGTGCCAGCGGACAGTCTTGGCCCCAGCATTTT
CDR3: CASGQSWPQHF

D: -
V: TRBV28
J: TRBJ2-7
size: -
DNA: TGTGCCAGCAGCCGACAGGGAGGCGCCTACGAGCAGTACTTC
CDR3: CASSRQGGAYEQYF

D: TRBD1
V: TRBV5-1
J: TRBJ1-1
size: -
DNA: TGCGCCAGCAGCTCGGCGGGACAGATGAACACTGAAGCTTTCTTT
CDR3: CASSSAGQMNTEAFF

D: TRBD1
V: TRBV30
J: TRBJ1-3
size: -
DNA: TGTGCCTGGAGTGTCTTAGGGGGCGTCAATCCGGCTGAAAACACCATATATTTT
CDR3: CAWSVLGGVNPAENTIYF

D: TRBD1
V: TRBV25-1
J: TRBJ1-3
size: -
DNA: TGTGCCAGCAGTTCAACCTCCCCGGGACAGGGGAACACCATATATTTT
CDR3: CASSSTSPGQGNTIYF

D: -
V: TRBV5-1
J: TRBJ2-3
size: -
DNA: TGCGCCAGCAGCCCCCGGAGGATGACGGGAGATACGCAGTATTTT
CDR3: CASSPRRMTGDTQYF

D: -
V: TRBV30
J: TRBJ2-7
size: -
DNA: TGTGCCTGGAGGGAGCGACCCGGGCCTGACGAGCAGTACTTC
CDR3: CAWRERPGPDEQYF

D: -
V: TRBV29-1
J: TRBJ1-2
size: -
DNA: TGCAGCGTTACAGTGGCGAACTATGGCTACACCTTC
CDR3: CSVTVANYGYTF

D: TRBD1
V: TRBV7-7
J: TRBJ1-3
size: -
DNA: TGTGCCAGCAGCTTAGAGGGCAGGGGGCGCTCTGGAAACACCATATATTTT
CDR3: CASSLEGRGRSGNTIYF

D: -
V: TRBV7-1
J: TRBJ2-6
size: -
DNA: TGTGCCAGCACCAGCATCGGACCCGCCTCTGGGGCCAACGTCCTGACTTTC
CDR3: CASTSIGPASGANVLTF

D: -
V: TRBV10-2
J: TRBJ2-2
size: -
DNA: TGCGCCAGCAGTGAGCTTGGGCTTGGGCGGCCGAACACCGGGGAGCTGTTTTTT
CDR3: CASSELGLGRPNTGELFF